Shown below are 30 T cell receptor beta chains from a single sample sequenced in a study of shared clonotypes between healthy human individuals (dated by TCRdb to 2018 to 2020). Preparation of the library involved the immunoSEQ multiplex PCR assay. Here the immuneACCESS table is served through TCRdb, limited to in-frame sequences with V and J called. Missing clones are a known gap in these copies; in checked studies unresolved V genes cover under half, and the rest lacks a known reason. The sample table shows over a million clones, and approximately 98% are seen once. The ten largest clones capture around 0.47% of the sample. The sequencing input was naive CD4+ T cells sorted from blood. The cell subset or site label, read with the paper, signifies: CD45RA+ positively selected. The receptors derive from a man aged 25 to 40 in good health.

The gene calls are TRBV9 and TRBJ2-5; 9 bases are a match to TRBD2. The CDR3 covers 17 residues. Germline CDR1 reads SGDLS; CDR2 reads YYNGEE. Losses at the gene ends were 4 bases for V and 2 bases for J; bases not matched to a gene: 12. CDR3 DNA: TGTGCCAGCAGCCCTCGGGGCGGGAGGGCCGCGCAAGAGACCCAGTACTTC. Protein sequence: CASSPRGGRAAQETQYF.

This chain connects TRBV5-4 to TRBJ2-2, with D perhaps TRBD1 (6 bases). CDR3 length: 14 amino acids. V was cut by 3 bases and J by 2 bases, with 8 bases left in between. The germline CDR1 and CDR2 sequences are SGHNT and YYREEE (reference sequence). The CDR3 is CASSSGTNTGELFF. The CDR3 region has the DNA TGTGCCAGCAGCTCCGGGACAAACACCGGGGAGCTGTTTTTT.

The rearrangement links TRBV27 to TRBJ2-5; weak D call: TRBD2 (5 bases). The CDR3 covers 14 residues. V was shortened by 3 bases and J by 5 bases, with 13 bases between the two germline ends. The germline V gene encodes CDR1 MNHEY and CDR2 SMNVEV (reference sequence). The CDR3 region is CASSFGVKRETQYF. CDR3 coding DNA: TGTGCCAGCAGTTTCGGCGTAAAGCGGGAGACCCAGTACTTC.

The chain uses TRBV4-3 and TRBJ1-4; TRBD1 aligns across 7 bases. Germline values: CDR1 LGHNA, CDR2 YSLEER. V shed 3 bases and J 0 bases; nucleotides not matched to a gene: 4. The CDR3 runs to 16 residues. CDR3 residues: CASSQRGTATNEKLFF. The DNA of the CDR3 is TGCGCCAGCAGCCAGCGTGGGACAGCAACTAATGAAAAACTGTTTTTT.

This chain connects TRBV15 to TRBJ1-5; 10 bases align to TRBD1. The CDR3 runs 17 residues. The germline CDR1 and CDR2 sequences are LNHNV and YYDKDF (reference sequence). The V segment lost 5 bases and the J segment 1 base; nucleotides outside the gene matches: 8. For the CDR3, the DNA is TGTGCCACCAGCGGCCCAGACAGGGGGCGAAGCAATCAGCCCCAGCATTTT. Its protein product is CATSGPDRGRSNQPQHF. Supplemented by reference TRBV15 and TRBJ1-5, the full variable domain reads DAMVIQNPRYQVTQFGKPVTLSCSQTLNHNVMYWYQQKSSQAPKLLFHYYDKDFNNEADTPDNFQSRRPNTSFCFLDIRSPGLGDTAMYLCATSGPDRGRSNQPQHFGDGTRLSIL.

Turning to this clone: Other DNA sequences within the sample encode an identical CDR3. The chain recombines TRBV5-1 with TRBJ2-1, with 8 nucleotides matching TRBD1. Per germline, CDR1 SGHRS and CDR2 YFSETQ. CDR3 length equals 15 residues. V lost 4 bases, J lost 4 bases, and 7 bases stayed unmatched. The CDR3 is CASSPPGQGYNEQFF. The CDR3 DNA sequence: TGCGCCAGCAGCCCCCCCGGACAGGGATACAATGAGCAGTTCTTC.

The chain joins TRBV30 to TRBJ1-2, with TRBD1 identical over 7 bases. Germline CDR1 GTSNPN, CDR2 SVGIG (reference sequence). Losses at the gene ends were 2 bases for V and 3 bases for J; bases not matched to a gene: 6. The CDR3 loop spans 14 amino acids. CDR3 sequence (DNA): TGTGCCTGGAGTTTTAGGGGGCGTGACTATGGCTACACCTTC. It codes for CAWSFRGRDYGYTF.

The chain employs TRBV7-9 and TRBJ2-7; 7 bases map to TRBD1. In germline, CDR1 is SEHNR, CDR2 FQNEAQ (reference sequence). The CDR3 is 15 amino acids. V shed 1 base and J 0 bases; nucleotides not matched to a gene: 3. DNA for the CDR3: TGTGCCAGCAGCTTAGACCGGGACAGCTCCTACGAGCAGTACTTC. Translation gives CASSLDRDSSYEQYF.

This chain links TRBV30 with TRBJ2-1; D is uncertain. The CDR3 contains 12 residues. Germline CDR1 and CDR2: GTSNPN and SVGIG (reference sequence). The V end lost 2 bases, the J end lost 4 bases, and 6 bases lay between the germline ends. In DNA form, the CDR3 reads TGTGCCTGGAGTTTGGAATACAATGAGCAGTTCTTC. Its translation: CAWSLEYNEQFF.

The chain carries TRBV27 and TRBJ2-7; a weak D match, TRBD2 (6 bases). This CDR3 comprises 15 residues. Germline V CDR1 and CDR2: MNHEY, SMNVEV (reference sequence). Trimming removed 2 bases at V and 0 bases at J, with 11 bases between. DNA of the CDR3: TGTGCCAGCAGTTTAACGGGGGAGCCCTCCTACGAGCAGTACTTC. It encodes CASSLTGEPSYEQYF.

V and J are TRBV7-6 and TRBJ2-2; D is possibly TRBD1 (6 bases). Trimming left V 3 bases short and J 0 bases short, with 14 bases between. CDR1 and CDR2 (germline): SGHVS, FNYEAQ. The length of the CDR3 is 17 residues. The CDR3 loop is CASSFRRTVANTGELFF. In DNA form, the CDR3 reads TGTGCCAGCAGCTTTCGTCGGACAGTCGCGAACACCGGGGAGCTGTTTTTT.

This chain connects TRBV7-8 to TRBJ1-1, with unresolved D. The CDR3 runs to 14 residues. The V end lost 6 bases, the J end lost 2 bases, and 13 bases lay between the germline ends. The germline gives CDR1 SGHVS, CDR2 FQNEAQ. The CDR3: CASRRHGGNTEAFF. The CDR3 DNA reads as TGTGCCAGCAGGAGACACGGAGGTAACACTGAAGCTTTCTTT.

The V call is TRBV9, the J call TRBJ2-7; a weak D match, TRBD2 (6 bases). V gave up 4 bases and J gave up 0 bases, with 14 bases separating them. CDR3 size: 15 residues. Germline CDR1 and CDR2: SGDLS and YYNGEE. The chain's CDR3 is CASSRGGRVSYEQYF. CDR3 DNA sequence: TGTGCCAGCAGCAGAGGAGGGCGGGTCTCCTACGAGCAGTACTTC.

The chain carries TRBV7-2 and TRBJ2-3, with TRBD1 matching over 9 bases. CDR3 length: 17 amino acids. The V segment lost 5 bases and the J segment 4 bases; nucleotides outside the gene matches: 13. Germline V gives CDR1 SGHTA, CDR2 FQGNSA. CDR3 DNA: TGTGCCAGCAGCGTTAGACCACCGGGACAGGGATCAGATACGCAGTATTTT. It specifies CASSVRPPGQGSDTQYF. The variable domain in full, completed from reference TRBV7-2 and TRBJ2-3, reads GAGVSQSPSNKVTEKGKDVELRCDPISGHTALYWYRQSLGQGLEFLIYFQGNSAPDKSGLPSDRFSAERTGGSVSTLTIQRTQQEDSAVYLCASSVRPPGQGSDTQYFGPGTRLTVL.

This sequence joins TRBV5-4 and TRBJ2-1; the match to TRBD2 covers 12 bases. Germline-derived CDR1 and CDR2 are SGHNT and YYREEE (reference sequence). The ends lost 4 bases at V and 7 bases at J; junction bases unmatched: 9. There are 16 residues in the CDR3. CDR3 nucleotide sequence: TGTGCCAGCAGCCCCCGACTAGCGGGAGTTAAGAATGAGCAGTTCTTC. Protein sequence: CASSPRLAGVKNEQFF.

This chain joins TRBV30 and TRBJ1-1; D might be TRBD1 (5 bases). The germline gives CDR1 GTSNPN, CDR2 SVGIG (reference sequence). V was trimmed by 4 bases and J by 1 base, leaving 10 bases between them. This CDR3 has 13 residues. Here the CDR3 reads CAWKGTANTEAFF. The DNA for the CDR3 is TGTGCCTGGAAAGGGACGGCGAACACTGAAGCTTTCTTT.

The chain carries TRBV30 and TRBJ1-2; 8 bases match TRBD1. The CDR3 sequence is 15 residues long. CDR1 and CDR2 (germline): GTSNPN, SVGIG (reference sequence). V shed 2 bases, J shed 4 bases, and the junction held 9 bases outside the gene matches. CDR3 bases: TGTGCCTGGAGTCCCGGGACAGGCCCTTTCTATGGCTACACCTTC. The encoded protein is CAWSPGTGPFYGYTF.

The V gene is TRBV10-3, the J gene TRBJ2-7; possible D gene TRBD1, 5 bases. Per the germline V gene, CDR1 is ENHRY and CDR2 is SYGVKD. Trimming removed 8 bases at V and 7 bases at J, with 15 bases between. The CDR3 runs 12 residues. The CDR3 DNA follows: TGTGCCATCGGGGCAGACCTCTTGGAGCAGTACTTC. Its protein is CAIGADLLEQYF.

This sequence joins TRBV9 and TRBJ1-1; D is unclear. The V and J ends lost 2 bases and 0 bases respectively, with 14 bases between them. CDR1 and CDR2 (germline): SGDLS, YYNGEE. The CDR3 contains 16 residues. The CDR3 spells CASSVGPADMNTEAFF. CDR3 in DNA: TGTGCCAGCAGCGTCGGACCAGCCGACATGAACACTGAAGCTTTCTTT.

This chain links TRBV6-4 with TRBJ2-1; 10 bases line up with TRBD2. The CDR3 runs to 15 residues. Looked up from germline, CDR1 is MRHNA and CDR2 is SNTAGT. Unmatched junction bases numbered 7, after V lost 3 bases and J lost 8 bases. The CDR3 bases are TGTGCCAGCAGTGATGGATTAGCGGGAGGTTATGAGCAGTTCTTC. Encoded protein: CASSDGLAGGYEQFF.

The chain joins TRBV5-1 to TRBJ2-5; 12 positions match TRBD1. The germline CDR1 and CDR2 sequences are SGHRS and YFSETQ. After removal of 4 bases from V and 4 bases from J, the junction contained 2 bases not matched to a gene. This CDR3 is 14 amino acids long. The DNA of the CDR3 is TGCGCCAGCAGCCAGGGACAGGGGGCAGAGACCCAGTACTTC. This gives the protein CASSQGQGAETQYF. Full variable domain (remainder filled in from reference TRBV5-1 and TRBJ2-5): KAGVTQTPRYLIKTRGQQVTLSCSPISGHRSVSWYQQTPGQGLQFLFEYFSETQRNKGNFPGRFSGRQFSNSRSEMNVSTLELGDSALYLCASSQGQGAETQYFGPGTRLLVL.

J is TRBJ2-5 and V is TRBV10-1, with D possibly called TRBD1 or TRBD2 (5 bases each). Trimming took off 5 bases at V and 2 bases at J, with 9 bases between the two ends. Germline-derived CDR1 and CDR2 are WNHNN and SYGVQD (reference sequence). CDR3 length equals 13 residues. The CDR3: CASSRDRQETQYF. The CDR3 nucleotides read TGCGCCAGCAGTCGGGACCGACAAGAGACCCAGTACTTC.

V usage is TRBV2 and J usage is TRBJ2-3, with D hard to call. The CDR3 totals 15 residues. The V and J ends lost 3 bases and 0 bases respectively, with 10 bases between them. Germline V gene lookup returns CDR1 SNHLY and CDR2 FYNNEI. CDR3 sequence: CASSDGRPSTDTQYF. In DNA form, the CDR3 reads TGTGCCAGCAGTGACGGCAGGCCTAGCACAGATACGCAGTATTTT.

This chain links TRBV18 with TRBJ1-1; D is unclear. The CDR3 totals 15 residues. Germline V lookup: CDR1 KGHSH, CDR2 LQKENI. Trimming cost V 6 bases and J 0 bases, with 14 bases left between them. The CDR3 DNA reads TGTGCCAGCTCGCCCGCGTCCGGGCTGAACACTGAAGCTTTCTTT. Its translation: CASSPASGLNTEAFF.

The chain uses TRBV9 and TRBJ2-3; D may correspond to TRBD1 or TRBD2 (5 bases each). Germline V gives CDR1 SGDLS, CDR2 YYNGEE. Trimming removed 4 bases at V and 8 bases at J, with 23 bases between. The CDR3 contains 16 residues. CDR3 sequence reads: CASSLSGTPGYGTQYF. CDR3 DNA sequence: TGTGCCAGCAGCCTTTCCGGGACCCCAGGGTATGGTACGCAGTATTTT.

The chain couples TRBV18 to TRBJ2-5; D is unclear. The CDR3 extends over 13 amino acids. Trimming left V 2 bases short and J 5 bases short, with 9 bases between. Germline V gene sequence: CDR1 KGHSH, CDR2 LQKENI. Here the CDR3 DNA reads TGTGCCAGCTCACCAATATCGGGCGAGACCCAGTACTTC. It specifies CASSPISGETQYF.

The genes are TRBV10-2 and TRBJ2-3, with TRBD2 matching over 10 bases. The CDR3 has 13 residues. Looked up from germline, CDR1 is WSHSY and CDR2 is SAAADI. The J segment lost 1 base and the V segment lost 8 bases, leaving 0 bases of the junction unmatched. The CDR3 bases are TGCGCCAGCGGGACTAGCGGCACAGATACGCAGTATTTT. This encodes CASGTSGTDTQYF.

The rearrangement links TRBV7-2 to TRBJ1-3; D remains unclear. CDR1 and CDR2 (germline): SGHTA, FQGNSA. This CDR3 spans 14 amino acids. Deletions cut 5 bases from V and 4 bases from J, with 12 bases between. The CDR3 DNA reads as TGTGCCAGCAGCCCGAGGTGGGAGGGAAACACCATATATTTT. This encodes CASSPRWEGNTIYF.

V gene TRBV11-1 combines with J gene TRBJ1-3; D may be TRBD1 (6 bases). Germline-derived CDR1 and CDR2 are SGHAT and FQDESV (reference sequence). The CDR3 covers 14 residues. V lost 4 bases, J lost 0 bases, and 7 bases lay in between. The CDR3 DNA reads TGTGCCAGCAGCTCGGGACACTCTGGAAACACCATATATTTT. Amino acid sequence: CASSSGHSGNTIYF.

The chain combines TRBV5-4 with TRBJ1-1; D is ambiguous. The germline V gene encodes CDR1 SGHNT and CDR2 YYREEE (reference sequence). The CDR3 is 13 residues long. The V end was cut by 4 bases, the J end by 5 bases, with 12 bases between. The CDR3 nucleotides read TGTGCCAGCAGCCTGGACTTGAGAACTGAAGCTTTCTTT. Its protein product is CASSLDLRTEAFF.